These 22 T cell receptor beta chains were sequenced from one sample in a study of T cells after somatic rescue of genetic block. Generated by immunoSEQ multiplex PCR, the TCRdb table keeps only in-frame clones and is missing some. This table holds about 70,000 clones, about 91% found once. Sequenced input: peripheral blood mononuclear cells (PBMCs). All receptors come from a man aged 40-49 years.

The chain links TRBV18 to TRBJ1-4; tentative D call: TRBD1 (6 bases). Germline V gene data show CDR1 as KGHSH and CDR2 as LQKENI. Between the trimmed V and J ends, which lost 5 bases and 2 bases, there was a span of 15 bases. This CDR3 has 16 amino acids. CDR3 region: CASSVSYRDTNEKLFF. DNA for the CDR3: TGTGCCAGCTCAGTAAGCTACAGGGACACTAATGAAAAACTGTTTTTT.

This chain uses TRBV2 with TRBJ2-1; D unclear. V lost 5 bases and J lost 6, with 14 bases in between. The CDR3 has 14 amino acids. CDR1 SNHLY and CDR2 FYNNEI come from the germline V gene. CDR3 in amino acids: CASSRLVKGNEQFF. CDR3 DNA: TGTGCCAGCAGTCGTCTAGTAAAGGGCAATGAGCAGTTCTTC. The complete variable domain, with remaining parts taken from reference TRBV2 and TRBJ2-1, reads EPEVTQTPSHQVTQMGQEVILRCVPISNHLYFYWYRQILGQKVEFLVSFYNNEISEKSEIFDDQFSVERPDGSNFTLKIRSTKLEDSAMYFCASSRLVKGNEQFFGPGTRLTVL.

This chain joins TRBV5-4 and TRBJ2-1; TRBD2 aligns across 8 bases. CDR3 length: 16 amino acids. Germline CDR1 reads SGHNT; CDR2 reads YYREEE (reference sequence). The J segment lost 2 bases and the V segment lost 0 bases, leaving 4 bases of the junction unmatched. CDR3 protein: CASSLGTSGTYNEQFF. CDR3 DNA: TGTGCCAGCAGCTTGGGTACTAGCGGAACCTACAATGAGCAGTTCTTC.

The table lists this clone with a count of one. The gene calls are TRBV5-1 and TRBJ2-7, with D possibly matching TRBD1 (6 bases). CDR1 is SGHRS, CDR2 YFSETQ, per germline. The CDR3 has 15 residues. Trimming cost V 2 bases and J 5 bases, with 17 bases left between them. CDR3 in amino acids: CASSFSGQSPDEQYF. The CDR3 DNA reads TGCGCCAGCAGCTTTTCCGGACAGAGCCCTGACGAGCAGTACTTC.

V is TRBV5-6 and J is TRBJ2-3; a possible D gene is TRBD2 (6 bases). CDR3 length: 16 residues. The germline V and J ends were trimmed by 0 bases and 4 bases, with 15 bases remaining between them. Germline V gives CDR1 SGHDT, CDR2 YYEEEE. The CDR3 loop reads CASSLVGFPGADTQYF. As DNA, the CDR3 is TGTGCCAGCAGCTTGGTTGGCTTCCCGGGAGCAGATACGCAGTATTTT.

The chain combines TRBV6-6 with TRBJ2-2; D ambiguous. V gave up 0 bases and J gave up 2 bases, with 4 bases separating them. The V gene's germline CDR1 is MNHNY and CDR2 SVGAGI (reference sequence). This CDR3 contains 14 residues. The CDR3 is CASSYSLNTGELFF. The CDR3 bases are TGTGCCAGCAGTTACTCCCTAAACACCGGGGAGCTGTTTTTT.

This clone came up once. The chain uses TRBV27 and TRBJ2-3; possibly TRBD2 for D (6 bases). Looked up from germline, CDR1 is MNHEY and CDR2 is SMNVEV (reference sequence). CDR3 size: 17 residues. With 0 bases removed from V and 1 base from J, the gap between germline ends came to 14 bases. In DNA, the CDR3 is TGTGCCAGCAGTTTATCCAGAGGACTATTCCGCACAGATACGCAGTATTTT. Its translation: CASSLSRGLFRTDTQYF.

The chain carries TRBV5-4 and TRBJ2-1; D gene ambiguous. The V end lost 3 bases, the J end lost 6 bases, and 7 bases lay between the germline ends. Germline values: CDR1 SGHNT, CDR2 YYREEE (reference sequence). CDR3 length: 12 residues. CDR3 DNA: TGTGCCAGCAGCTCGACACTCAATGAGCAGTTCTTC. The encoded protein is CASSSTLNEQFF.

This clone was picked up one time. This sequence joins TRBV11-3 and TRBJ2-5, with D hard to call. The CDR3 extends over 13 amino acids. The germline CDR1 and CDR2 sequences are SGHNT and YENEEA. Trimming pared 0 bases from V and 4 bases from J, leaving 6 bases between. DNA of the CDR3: TGTGCCAGCAGCTTAGACTGGCGAGAGACCCAGTACTTC. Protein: CASSLDWRETQYF.

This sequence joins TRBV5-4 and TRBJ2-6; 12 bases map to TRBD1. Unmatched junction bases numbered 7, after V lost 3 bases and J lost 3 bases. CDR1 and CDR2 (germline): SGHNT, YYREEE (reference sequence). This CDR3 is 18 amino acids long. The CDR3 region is CASSSPGQGAGGANVLTF. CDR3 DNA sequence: TGTGCCAGCAGCTCTCCGGGACAGGGGGCCGGTGGGGCCAACGTCCTGACTTTC.

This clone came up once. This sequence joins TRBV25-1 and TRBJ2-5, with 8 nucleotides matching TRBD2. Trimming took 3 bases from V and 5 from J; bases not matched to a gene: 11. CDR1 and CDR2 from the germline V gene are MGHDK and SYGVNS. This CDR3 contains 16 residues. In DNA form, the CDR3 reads TGTGCCAGCAGTGACGGGGGGGCTGCACGTTGGGAGACCCAGTACTTC. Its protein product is CASSDGGAARWETQYF.

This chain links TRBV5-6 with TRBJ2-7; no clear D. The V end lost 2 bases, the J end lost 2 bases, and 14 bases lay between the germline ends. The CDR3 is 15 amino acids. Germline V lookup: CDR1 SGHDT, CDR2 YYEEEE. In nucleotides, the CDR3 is TGTGCCAGCAGCTTTTGGGCAGCTAATCCCTACGAGCAGTACTTC. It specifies CASSFWAANPYEQYF.

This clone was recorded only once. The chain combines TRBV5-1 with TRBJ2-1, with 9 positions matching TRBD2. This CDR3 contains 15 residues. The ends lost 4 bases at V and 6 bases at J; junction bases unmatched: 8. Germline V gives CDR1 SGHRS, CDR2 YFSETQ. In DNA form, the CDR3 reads TGCGCCAGCAGCCCTACGGCGGGAGGGCCCAATGAGCAGTTCTTC. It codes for CASSPTAGGPNEQFF.

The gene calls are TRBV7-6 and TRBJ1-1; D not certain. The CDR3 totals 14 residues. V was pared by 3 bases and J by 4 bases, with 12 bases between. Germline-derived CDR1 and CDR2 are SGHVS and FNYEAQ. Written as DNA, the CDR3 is TGTGCCAGCAGCTTCACCCCTGCGGCCACTGAAGCTTTCTTT. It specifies CASSFTPAATEAFF.

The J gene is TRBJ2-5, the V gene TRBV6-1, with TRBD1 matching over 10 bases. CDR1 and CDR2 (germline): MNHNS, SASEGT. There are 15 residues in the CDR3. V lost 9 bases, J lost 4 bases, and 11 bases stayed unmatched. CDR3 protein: CASCRDRGSRETQYF. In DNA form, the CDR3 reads TGTGCCAGTTGCCGGGACAGGGGTAGTCGAGAGACCCAGTACTTC.

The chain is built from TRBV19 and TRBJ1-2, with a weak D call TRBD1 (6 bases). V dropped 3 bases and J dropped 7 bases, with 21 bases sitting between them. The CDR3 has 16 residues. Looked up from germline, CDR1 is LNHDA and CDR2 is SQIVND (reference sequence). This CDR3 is CASSIGTRSLVPGYTF. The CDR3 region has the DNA TGTGCCAGTAGTATCGGGACAAGGAGCCTCGTTCCTGGCTACACCTTC.

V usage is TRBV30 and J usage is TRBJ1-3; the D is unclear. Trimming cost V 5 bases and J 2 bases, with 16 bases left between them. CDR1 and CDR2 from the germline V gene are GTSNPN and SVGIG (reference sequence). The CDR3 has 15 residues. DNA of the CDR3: TGTGCCTGGGCCATCGGTCAGACGGCTGGAAACACCATATATTTT. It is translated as CAWAIGQTAGNTIYF.

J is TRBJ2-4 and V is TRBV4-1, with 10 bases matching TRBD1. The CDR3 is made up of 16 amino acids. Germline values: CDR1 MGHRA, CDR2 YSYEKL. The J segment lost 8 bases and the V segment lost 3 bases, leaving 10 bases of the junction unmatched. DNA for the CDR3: TGCGCCAGCAGCCATCCACAGCGGGACAGGGGTGACATTCAGTACTTC. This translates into CASSHPQRDRGDIQYF.

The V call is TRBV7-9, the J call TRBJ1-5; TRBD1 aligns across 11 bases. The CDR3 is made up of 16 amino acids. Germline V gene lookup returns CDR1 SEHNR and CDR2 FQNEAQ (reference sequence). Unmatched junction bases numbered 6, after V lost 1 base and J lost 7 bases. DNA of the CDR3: TGTGCCAGCAGCTTAGGGACAGGGGGCCTCGGACAGCCCCAGCATTTT. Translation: CASSLGTGGLGQPQHF.

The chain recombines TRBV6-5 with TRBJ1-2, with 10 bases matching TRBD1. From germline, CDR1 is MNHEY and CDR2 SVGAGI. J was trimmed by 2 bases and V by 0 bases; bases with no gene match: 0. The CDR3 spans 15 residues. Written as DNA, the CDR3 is TGTGCCAGCAGTTACTCGACAGGGGGCAACTATGGCTACACCTTC. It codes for CASSYSTGGNYGYTF.

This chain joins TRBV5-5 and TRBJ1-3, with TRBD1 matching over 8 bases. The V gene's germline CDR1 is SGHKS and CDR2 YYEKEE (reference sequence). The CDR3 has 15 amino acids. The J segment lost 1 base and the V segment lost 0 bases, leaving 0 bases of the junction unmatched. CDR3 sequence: CASSLGTGSGNTIYF. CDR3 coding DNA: TGTGCCAGCAGCTTGGGGACAGGGTCTGGAAACACCATATATTTT.

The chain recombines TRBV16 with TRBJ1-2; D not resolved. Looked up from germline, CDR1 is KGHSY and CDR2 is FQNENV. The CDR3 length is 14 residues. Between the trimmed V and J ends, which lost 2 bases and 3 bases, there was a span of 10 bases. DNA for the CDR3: TGTGCCAGCAGCCAAGGTGATGGATACTATGGCTACACCTTC. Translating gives CASSQGDGYYGYTF.